This T cell receptor (beta chain) was captured in a study of T cell responses to AZD1222 COVID-19 vaccine. Trimming cost V 5 bases and J 5 bases; bases outside gene matches: 11. Germline assignment: CDR1 MNHEY and CDR2 SMNVEV (reference sequence). This CDR3 has 15 amino acids. Whole-study findings and limits: A reported finding is that nearly half of spike-specific TCRs target unmutated variant regions.

TCRdb keeps only in-frame clones here, not all; method: immunoSEQ multiplex PCR. The sample yields over 150,000 clones, 94% seen once. As to this clone: What it recognizes is unknown. Other nucleotide sequences in the sample specify the same CDR3.

The rearrangement uses TRBV27 and TRBJ2-5; 7 bases fit TRBD1. The sample was peripheral blood, taken 28 days after the second AZD1222 dose. This sequence originates from an adult who received the AZD1222 COVID-19 vaccine. This chain's CDR3 is CASSLLQGVGETQYF. In DNA, the CDR3 is TGTGCCAGCAGTCTTCTCCAGGGGGTGGGGGAGACCCAGTACTTC.